The 20 T cell receptor beta chains below were found in one sample sequenced in a study of blood T cell repertoires in COVID-19. The table came from immunoSEQ multiplex PCR; TCRdb's copy has only in-frame clones and leaves some out. The table includes about 61,000 clones, about nine tenths detected once. Sequenced input: peripheral blood. The receptors were sampled from a woman between 45 and 60 years old with active or convalescent COVID-19.

The V call is TRBV7-9, the J call TRBJ2-1; D is possibly TRBD1 (5 bases). Germline assignment: CDR1 SEHNR and CDR2 FQNEAQ (reference sequence). V lost 5 bases and J lost 10, with 9 bases in between. The CDR3 is 11 residues long. CDR3 in amino acids: CASSQGQEQFF. The CDR3 DNA reads TGTGCCAGCAGCCAAGGACAAGAGCAGTTCTTC.

The chain recombines TRBV7-2 with TRBJ2-7; 8 positions agree with TRBD2. V lost 3 bases, J lost 3 bases, and 7 bases stayed unmatched. This CDR3 is built from 15 residues. The V gene's germline CDR1 is SGHTA and CDR2 FQGNSA. The CDR3 bases are TGTGCCAGCAGCTTGGCCGGGAGGGCAAACTACGAGCAGTACTTC. This gives the protein CASSLAGRANYEQYF. Based on the CDR3 plus reference TRBV7-2 and TRBJ2-7, the full variable domain is GAGVSQSPSNKVTEKGKDVELRCDPISGHTALYWYRQSLGQGLEFLIYFQGNSAPDKSGLPSDRFSAERTGGSVSTLTIQRTQQEDSAVYLCASSLAGRANYEQYFGPGTRLTVT.

This clone was detected a few times. The rearrangement links TRBV11-2 to TRBJ2-7, with 8 bases that match TRBD1. Trimming removed 4 bases from V and 2 bases from J; junction bases left unmatched: 7. CDR1 is SGHAT, CDR2 FQNNGV, per germline. The CDR3 is made up of 15 amino acids. The CDR3 DNA reads as TGTGCCAGCAGCTCTACCGGGACAGGTCCCTACGAGCAGTACTTC. Translation gives CASSSTGTGPYEQYF.

V gene TRBV12-3 or TRBV12-4 combines with J gene TRBJ2-7; D is uncertain. The CDR3 extends over 11 amino acids. Between the trimmed V and J ends, which lost 2 bases and 3 bases, there was a span of 2 bases. The CDR3 nucleotides are TGTGCCAGCAGTTTATACTACGAGCAGTACTTC. This codes for CASSLYYEQYF.

The rearrangement joins TRBV28 to TRBJ1-5, with 7 bases lining up with TRBD1. The V gene end was trimmed by 6 bases and the J gene end by 6 bases; junction bases not matched to a gene: 11. The CDR3 has 15 residues. Germline V gene sequence: CDR1 MDHEN, CDR2 SYDVKM. CDR3 nucleotides: TGTGCCAGCAGCCTGGGGACAGACCCGGGTCAGCCCCAGCATTTT. Its translation: CASSLGTDPGQPQHF.

This clone was seen repeatedly, ten times or more. Here the CDR3 reads CASSEAQGVRTDTQYF. CDR3 DNA sequence: TGTGCCAGCAGTGAAGCCCAAGGGGTACGCACAGATACGCAGTATTTT. This chain joins TRBV2 and TRBJ2-3, with D tentatively TRBD1 (5 bases). V shed 0 bases and J shed 1 base, with 11 bases lying between them. Germline V CDR1 and CDR2: SNHLY, FYNNEI. CDR3 length: 16 amino acids.

V gene TRBV7-9 combines with J gene TRBJ1-1; possibly TRBD1 for D (5 bases). Germline V gives CDR1 SEHNR, CDR2 FQNEAQ (reference sequence). V gave up 0 bases and J gave up 4 bases, with 15 bases separating them. The CDR3 length is 16 residues. CDR3 in amino acids: CASSLANQGVGTEAFF. The CDR3 DNA sequence: TGTGCCAGCAGCTTAGCGAACCAGGGCGTTGGCACTGAAGCTTTCTTT.

The sample holds a few counts of this clone. This sequence joins TRBV29-1 and TRBJ2-3; TRBD2 might be the D (6 bases). CDR1 SQVTM and CDR2 ANQGSEA come from the germline V gene. The V gene lost 6 bases and the J gene lost 0 bases, with 22 bases spanning the gap. This CDR3 comprises 17 residues. In DNA, the CDR3 is TGCAGCGTCGGAGGACGCGCTGGGGGGACTAGCACAGATACGCAGTATTTT. Translation gives CSVGGRAGGTSTDTQYF.

The chain's CDR3 is CASSLQGYTEAFF. CDR3 DNA: TGTGCCAGCAGTTTACAGGGGTATACTGAAGCTTTCTTT. The chain joins TRBV12-3 or TRBV12-4 to TRBJ1-1, with D possibly TRBD1 on 6 matching bases. CDR3 length equals 13 residues. Deletions cut 2 bases from V and 5 bases from J, with 9 bases between.

This clone was seen once. This chain links TRBV19 with TRBJ2-1, with 8 bases that match TRBD2. Germline V gene lookup returns CDR1 LNHDA and CDR2 SQIVND (reference sequence). CDR3 size: 15 residues. Unmatched junction bases numbered 3, after V lost 1 base and J lost 4 bases. CDR3: CASSIVAGSYNEQFF. DNA of the CDR3: TGTGCCAGTAGTATAGTAGCGGGATCGTACAATGAGCAGTTCTTC.

The J gene is TRBJ2-3, the V gene TRBV27, with 8 bases matching TRBD2. Losses at the gene ends were 0 bases for V and 8 bases for J; bases not matched to a gene: 7. The germline V gene encodes CDR1 MNHEY and CDR2 SMNVEV (reference sequence). The CDR3 sequence is 15 residues long. The CDR3 sequence is CASSLSAGGRLTQYF. In DNA, the CDR3 is TGTGCCAGCAGTTTATCCGCGGGAGGAAGACTTACGCAGTATTTT.

The gene calls are TRBV5-1 and TRBJ2-7; tentatively, D is TRBD1 (5 bases). The CDR3 covers 14 residues. Germline CDR1 is SGHRS and CDR2 is YFSETQ. Trimming shortened V by 4 bases and J by 2 bases, and 13 bases separated the two germline ends. The CDR3 reads CASSPLARAYEQYF. The CDR3 DNA reads as TGCGCCAGCAGCCCCCTGGCCAGGGCCTACGAGCAGTACTTC.

The chain has TRBV7-2 and TRBJ2-2; D call uncertain. Trimming pared 2 bases from V and 1 base from J, leaving 5 bases between. Germline V gives CDR1 SGHTA, CDR2 FQGNSA. The CDR3 consists of 14 residues. In DNA form, the CDR3 reads TGTGCCAGCAGCTTACTCGGGAACACCGGGGAGCTGTTTTTT. Protein product: CASSLLGNTGELFF.

The chain links TRBV5-5 to TRBJ2-7; TRBD2 might be the D (6 bases). The CDR3 has 14 amino acids. From germline, CDR1 is SGHKS and CDR2 YYEKEE (reference sequence). Trimming took 1 base from V and 0 from J, leaving 8 bases between them. The CDR3 coding sequence is TGTGCCAGCAGCTTGCGGGAGCACTCCTACGAGCAGTACTTC. This gives the protein CASSLREHSYEQYF.

This chain connects TRBV5-1 to TRBJ2-2, with 10 bases that match TRBD1. Germline assignment: CDR1 SGHRS and CDR2 YFSETQ. The junction had 8 bases not matched to a gene; V was cut back by 5 bases and J by 7 bases. This CDR3 has 15 residues. The chain's CDR3 is CASSRDRGRGGELFF. CDR3 nucleotide sequence: TGCGCCAGCAGTCGAGACAGGGGGCGCGGCGGGGAGCTGTTTTTT.

The genes are TRBV19 and TRBJ1-2; 9 bases align to TRBD1. CDR1 and CDR2 from the germline V gene are LNHDA and SQIVND (reference sequence). There are 15 residues in the CDR3. V gave up 4 bases and J gave up 6 bases; unmatched junction bases: 9. CDR3 protein: CASSTATGGWDGYTF. DNA for the CDR3: TGTGCCAGTAGTACCGCTACAGGGGGCTGGGATGGCTACACCTTC.

The V gene is TRBV2, the J gene TRBJ1-2; D unclear. Germline V gene data show CDR1 as SNHLY and CDR2 as FYNNEI. V dropped 4 bases and J dropped 3 bases, with 12 bases sitting between them. The CDR3 covers 14 residues. CDR3 coding DNA: TGTGCCAGCAGTGGATCGCGCGGGTACTATGGCTACACCTTC. Translating gives CASSGSRGYYGYTF.

The rearrangement links TRBV3-1 (or the pseudogene TRBV3-2) to TRBJ2-5; D remains unclear. V was cut by 1 base and J by 5 bases, with 14 bases left in between. Germline-derived CDR1 and CDR2 are LGHDT and YNNKEL (reference sequence). The CDR3 loop spans 15 amino acids. In DNA form, the CDR3 reads TGTGCCAGCAGCCAAGGAGCGTCTTCAACGGAGACCCAGTACTTC. It specifies CASSQGASSTETQYF.

This clone was observed a handful of times. The genes are TRBV9 and TRBJ2-1; TRBD2 matches 8 bases. The V and J ends lost 0 bases and 4 bases, in that order; junction bases with no gene match: 3. CDR3 length: 15 amino acids. Germline V gene sequence: CDR1 SGDLS, CDR2 YYNGEE. The CDR3: CASSVDSGTYNEQFF. The CDR3 DNA follows: TGTGCCAGCAGCGTAGATAGCGGGACATACAATGAGCAGTTCTTC.

V is TRBV30 and J is TRBJ1-3; the match to TRBD1 covers 8 bases. The V and J ends lost 4 bases and 1 base, in that order; junction bases with no gene match: 6. The CDR3 is 15 amino acids. Germline V gene lookup returns CDR1 GTSNPN and CDR2 SVGIG (reference sequence). CDR3 DNA: TGTGCCTGGAATCCGGGACAGGCATCTGGAAACACCATATATTTT. Protein: CAWNPGQASGNTIYF.